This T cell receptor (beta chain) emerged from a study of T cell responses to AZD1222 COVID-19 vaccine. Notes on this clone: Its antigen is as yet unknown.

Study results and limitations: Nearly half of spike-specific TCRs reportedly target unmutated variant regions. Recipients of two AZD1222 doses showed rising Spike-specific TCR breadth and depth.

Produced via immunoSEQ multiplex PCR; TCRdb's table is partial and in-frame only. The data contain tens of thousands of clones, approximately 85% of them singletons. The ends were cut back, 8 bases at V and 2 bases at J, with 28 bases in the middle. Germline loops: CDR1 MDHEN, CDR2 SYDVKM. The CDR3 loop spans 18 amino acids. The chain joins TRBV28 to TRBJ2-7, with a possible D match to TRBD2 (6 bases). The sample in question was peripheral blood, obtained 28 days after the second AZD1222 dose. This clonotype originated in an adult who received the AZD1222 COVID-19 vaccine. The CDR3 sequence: CASPPGGAPHKQAYEQYF. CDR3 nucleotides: TGTGCCAGCCCTCCAGGCGGGGCCCCTCATAAACAGGCCTACGAGCAGTACTTC.